What follows is one TCR beta chain and its context. These data come from a study of blood T cell repertoires in COVID-19. In the study overall: Nucleic acid was either cDNA or gDNA, and it came from T cells, B-cell-depleted T cells, or PBMCs.

How the authors handled the data: Amplification of reference gene primers was used by the study to estimate nucleated cell counts. Sequencing was performed with immunoSEQ multiplex PCR; in TCRdb, only in-frame clones are kept and a portion is missing. V, J and clone size derive from that table, while D and trimming were established from the DNA sequence. The repertoire holds more than 250,000 clones, with roughly nine tenths as singletons. The CDR3 sequence is 15 residues long. Germline CDR1 is MGHRA and CDR2 is YSYEKL. V was pared by 1 base and J by 2 bases, with 12 bases between. The rearrangement uses TRBV4-1 and TRBJ2-7, with D maybe TRBD2 (6 bases). Source material: peripheral blood. This TCR was sampled from a man between 18 and 29 years old who had recovered from COVID-19. DNA of the CDR3: TGCGCCAGCAGCCAAGGGGCGGGGACCGCCTACGAGCAGTACTTC. Its translation is CASSQGAGTAYEQYF.